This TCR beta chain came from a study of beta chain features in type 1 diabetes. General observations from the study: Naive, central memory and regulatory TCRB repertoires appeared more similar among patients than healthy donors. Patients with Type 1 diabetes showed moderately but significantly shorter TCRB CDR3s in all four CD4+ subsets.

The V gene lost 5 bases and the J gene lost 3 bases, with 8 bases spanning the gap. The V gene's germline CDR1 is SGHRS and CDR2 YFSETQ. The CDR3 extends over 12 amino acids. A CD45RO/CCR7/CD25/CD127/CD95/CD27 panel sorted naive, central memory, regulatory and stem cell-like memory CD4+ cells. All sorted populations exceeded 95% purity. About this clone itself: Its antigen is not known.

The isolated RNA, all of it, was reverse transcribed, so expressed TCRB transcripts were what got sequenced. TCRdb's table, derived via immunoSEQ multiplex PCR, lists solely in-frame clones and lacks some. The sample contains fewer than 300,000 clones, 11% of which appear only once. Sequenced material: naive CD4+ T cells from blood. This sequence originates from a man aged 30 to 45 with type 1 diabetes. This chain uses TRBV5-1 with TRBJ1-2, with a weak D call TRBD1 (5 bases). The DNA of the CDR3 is TGCGCCAGCAGTGGACAACACTATGGCTACACCTTC. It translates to CASSGQHYGYTF.